Listed below are T cell receptor beta chains from one sample, sequenced in a study of post-analysis software for immune sequencing data. TCRdb processed the PCR reads anew with MiXCR; each CDR3 protein has one entry. Among roughly 650,000 distinct CDR3 sequences listed, approximately 59% were seen once. What was sequenced was blood. The source of these receptors is a girl aged 2-9 years with multiple sclerosis. The CDR3 runs from the conserved cysteine through the conserved F or W. Each record gives: J gene, V gene, D gene, CDR3 protein. The D gene is left open where the match is weak.

J: -
V: TRBV20-1
D: -
CDR3: CSAEPGLSDEQYF

J: TRBJ1-1
V: TRBV12-3/TRBV12-4
D: TRBD1
CDR3: CASRVDRVNTEAFF

J: TRBJ1-2
V: TRBV29-1
D: -
CDR3: CSVDGDGYTF

J: TRBJ2-3
V: TRBV29-1
D: TRBD2
CDR3: CSVGSGGASDTQYF

J: TRBJ2-5
V: TRBV3-1
D: -
CDR3: CASSRPGQETQYF

J: TRBJ2-3
V: TRBV5-1
D: -
CDR3: CAGSLGLVITDTQYF

J: TRBJ1-1
V: TRBV20-1
D: TRBD1
CDR3: CSARSGGWVNTEAFF

J: TRBJ2-3
V: TRBV6-5
D: -
CDR3: CASSQKNTDTQYF

J: TRBJ2-1
V: TRBV7-9
D: TRBD1
CDR3: CASSLGFDREHEQFF

J: TRBJ2-4
V: TRBV6-6
D: TRBD2
CDR3: CASSLREGVTKNIQYF

J: TRBJ2-1
V: TRBV6-5
D: -
CDR3: CASRTRGTFNEQFF

J: TRBJ1-6
V: TRBV5-1
D: -
CDR3: CASREDGTNSPLHF

J: TRBJ2-5
V: TRBV12-3/TRBV12-4
D: -
CDR3: CATSPGRGAPRETQYF

J: TRBJ2-3
V: TRBV7-6
D: -
CDR3: CASSRMGGQDTQYF

J: TRBJ2-7
V: TRBV21-1
D: -
CDR3: CASLNSEQYF

J: TRBJ1-5
V: TRBV25-1
D: -
CDR3: CASSDATGDNQPQHF

J: TRBJ1-5
V: TRBV3-1
D: -
CDR3: CASSQSTGTSVGGNQPQHF

J: TRBJ2-5
V: TRBV12-3/TRBV12-4
D: -
CDR3: CASTLSTGRETQYF

J: TRBJ1-1
V: TRBV5-6
D: -
CDR3: CASSLFGRDMNTEAFF

J: TRBJ2-3
V: TRBV5-5
D: -
CDR3: CASSFWREADTQYF

J: TRBJ1-1
V: TRBV29-1
D: -
CDR3: CSVEDLDTMNTEAFF

J: TRBJ2-5
V: TRBV25-1
D: TRBD2
CDR3: CASSTQREVRETQYF

J: -
V: TRBV4-1
D: -
CDR3: CASSLGTPRETQYF

J: TRBJ1-5
V: TRBV27
D: TRBD1
CDR3: CASRTTGTGYLPQHF

J: TRBJ1-5
V: TRBV20-1
D: TRBD1
CDR3: CSAYYRGGNQPQHF

J: TRBJ2-7
V: TRBV7-6
D: -
CDR3: CASSLATAANYEQYF

J: TRBJ1-5
V: TRBV4-1
D: -
CDR3: CASSQESQSGQPQHF

J: TRBJ2-7
V: TRBV7-8
D: TRBD2
CDR3: CASSPRLAGLYEQYF

J: TRBJ2-5
V: TRBV5-1
D: TRBD1
CDR3: CASSVRTGNGETQYF

J: TRBJ2-5
V: TRBV3-1
D: TRBD2
CDR3: CASSPRLAGDQETQYF

J: TRBJ2-1
V: TRBV20-1
D: TRBD2
CDR3: CSASSGRDNEQFF

J: TRBJ2-2
V: TRBV6-1
D: TRBD2
CDR3: CASSTMPPGLAGNGELFF

J: TRBJ2-3
V: TRBV7-8
D: TRBD2
CDR3: CASSSRGLAGTDTQYF

J: TRBJ2-1
V: TRBV12-3/TRBV12-4
D: TRBD1
CDR3: CASSPGTGIDEQFF

J: TRBJ2-5
V: TRBV20-1
D: TRBD2
CDR3: CSATGGQEETQYF

J: TRBJ2-1
V: TRBV5-6
D: -
CDR3: CASSLATGSSYNEQFF

J: TRBJ2-3
V: TRBV20-1
D: TRBD2
CDR3: CSARDPLARDTQYF

J: TRBJ2-7
V: TRBV28
D: -
CDR3: CASSPREGESNYEQYF

J: TRBJ2-7
V: TRBV11-2
D: TRBD1
CDR3: CASSWGQGEGYEQYF

J: TRBJ1-2
V: TRBV27
D: -
CDR3: CASSPWSNYGYTF

J: TRBJ2-7
V: TRBV20-1
D: -
CDR3: CSASSPGPYEQYF

J: TRBJ1-2
V: TRBV9
D: -
CDR3: CASSVEEGANYGYTF

J: TRBJ2-5
V: TRBV7-2
D: TRBD2
CDR3: CASSLGHSGGFQETQYF

J: TRBJ2-3
V: TRBV20-1
D: TRBD2
CDR3: CSANQREFRDTQYF

J: TRBJ2-7
V: TRBV2
D: -
CDR3: CASEVALSYEQYF

J: TRBJ1-5
V: TRBV2
D: -
CDR3: CASSGSGVNQPQHF

J: TRBJ2-3
V: TRBV7-2
D: TRBD2
CDR3: CASSSGLALADTQYF

J: TRBJ2-1
V: TRBV5-6
D: TRBD2
CDR3: CASSLDGREFEQFF

J: TRBJ2-1
V: TRBV5-1
D: -
CDR3: CASSSISRGRDNEQFF

J: TRBJ2-3
V: TRBV7-9
D: -
CDR3: CASSPGVYMAQYF

J: TRBJ2-5
V: TRBV20-1
D: -
CDR3: CSVSRAGQQETQYF

J: TRBJ1-2
V: TRBV12-3/TRBV12-4
D: -
CDR3: CASSWGVGQYGYTF

J: TRBJ2-7
V: TRBV2
D: -
CDR3: CASSALAGPYEQYF